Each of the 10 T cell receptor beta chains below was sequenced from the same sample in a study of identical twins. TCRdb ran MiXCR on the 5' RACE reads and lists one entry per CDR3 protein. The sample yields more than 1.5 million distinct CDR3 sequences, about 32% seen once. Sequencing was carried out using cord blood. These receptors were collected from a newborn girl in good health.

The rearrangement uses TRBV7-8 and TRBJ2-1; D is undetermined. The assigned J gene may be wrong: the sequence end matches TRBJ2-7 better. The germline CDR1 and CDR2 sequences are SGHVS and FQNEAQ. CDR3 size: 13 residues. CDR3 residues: CASSLYPYNEQYF. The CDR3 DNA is TGTGCCAGCAGCTTATACCCTTACAATGAGCAGTACTTC.

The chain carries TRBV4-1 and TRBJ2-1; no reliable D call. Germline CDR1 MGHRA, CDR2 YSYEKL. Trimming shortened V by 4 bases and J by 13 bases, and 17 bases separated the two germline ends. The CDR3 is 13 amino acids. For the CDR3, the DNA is TGCGCCAGCAGCCCGGCGCCCACAGAGACCCAGTTCTTC. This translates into CASSPAPTETQFF.

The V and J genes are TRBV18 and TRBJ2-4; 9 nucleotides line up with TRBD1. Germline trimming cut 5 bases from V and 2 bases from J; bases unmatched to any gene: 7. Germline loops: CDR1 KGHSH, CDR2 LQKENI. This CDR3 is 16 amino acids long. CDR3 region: CASSLGQGWTKNIQYF. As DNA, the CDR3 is TGTGCCAGCTCATTGGGACAGGGATGGACCAAAAACATTCAGTACTTC.

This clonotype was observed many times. The CDR3 spells CASSFSLATDTQYF. DNA of the CDR3: TGTGCCAGCAGTTTTAGCCTAGCGACAGATACGCAGTATTTT. The chain has TRBV12-3 or TRBV12-4 and TRBJ2-3; D perhaps matches TRBD2 (6 bases). The V and J ends lost 3 bases and 3 bases respectively, with 10 bases between them. The CDR3 runs 14 residues.

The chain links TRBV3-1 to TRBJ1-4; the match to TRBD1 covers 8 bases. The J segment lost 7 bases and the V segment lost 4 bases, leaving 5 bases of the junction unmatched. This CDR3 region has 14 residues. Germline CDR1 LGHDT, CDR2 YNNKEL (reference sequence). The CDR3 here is CASSPRTGLEKLFF. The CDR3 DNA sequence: TGTGCCAGCAGCCCGAGGACAGGGCTTGAAAAACTGTTTTTT.

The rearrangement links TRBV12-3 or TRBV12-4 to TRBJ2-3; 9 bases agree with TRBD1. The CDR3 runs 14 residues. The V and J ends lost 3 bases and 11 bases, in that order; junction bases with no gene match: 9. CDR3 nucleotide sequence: TGTGCCAGCAGTTTTGACAGGGGGGCAGATGTGCAGTATTTT. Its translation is CASSFDRGADVQYF.

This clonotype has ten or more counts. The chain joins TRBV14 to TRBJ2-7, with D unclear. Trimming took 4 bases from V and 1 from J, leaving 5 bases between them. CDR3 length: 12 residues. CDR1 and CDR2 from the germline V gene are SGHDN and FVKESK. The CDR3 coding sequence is TGTGCCAGCAGCCGCCAGTCCTACGAGCAGTACTTC. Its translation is CASSRQSYEQYF.

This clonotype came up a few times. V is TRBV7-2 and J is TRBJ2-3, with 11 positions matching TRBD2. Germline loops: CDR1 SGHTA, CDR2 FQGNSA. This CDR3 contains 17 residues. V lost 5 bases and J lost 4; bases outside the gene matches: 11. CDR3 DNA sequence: TGTGCCAGCAGCCCCCTCCTTTTAGCGGGAGGGCCAGATACGCAGTATTTT. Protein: CASSPLLLAGGPDTQYF.

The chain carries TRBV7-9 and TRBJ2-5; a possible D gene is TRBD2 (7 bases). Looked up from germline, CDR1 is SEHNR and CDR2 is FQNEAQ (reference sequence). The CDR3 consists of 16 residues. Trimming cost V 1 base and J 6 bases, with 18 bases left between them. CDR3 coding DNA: TGTGCCAGCAGCTTAGGCGGCAGGGGAGGGGAAAAGACCCAGTACTTC. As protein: CASSLGGRGGEKTQYF.

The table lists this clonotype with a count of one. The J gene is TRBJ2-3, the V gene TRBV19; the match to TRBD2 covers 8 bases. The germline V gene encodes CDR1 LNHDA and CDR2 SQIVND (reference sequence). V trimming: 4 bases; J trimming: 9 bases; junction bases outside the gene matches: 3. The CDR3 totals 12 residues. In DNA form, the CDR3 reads TGTGCCAGTAGTACCCGGACTAGCACGCAGTATTTT. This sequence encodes CASSTRTSTQYF.